The 22 T cell receptor beta chains presented below share a single source sample, sequenced in a study of T-cell reconstitution after alpha-beta-depleted transplantation in children. The library targeted TCRbeta and was prepared with unique molecular identifiers. Using its own MiXCR run on the PCR reads, TCRdb lists one record per CDR3 protein. The profile shows around 450,000 distinct CDR3 sequences, about 16% of them singletons. The sample here was PBMCs, mostly from graft donor cells, taken 360 days after TCRalphabeta/CD19-depleted stem cell transplant. These receptors were collected from a boy under two years old who had a stem cell transplant for Wiskott-Aldrich syndrome, so the T cells may come from the graft donor.

The chain employs TRBV12-3 or TRBV12-4 and TRBJ2-7; 13 bases are a match to TRBD2. This CDR3 contains 15 residues. V gave up 5 bases and J gave up 2 bases; unmatched junction bases: 3. The CDR3 DNA reads TGTGCCAGCAGTCTACTAGCGGGGGGGGCCTACGAGCAGTACTTC. Protein: CASSLLAGGAYEQYF.

CDR3 in amino acids: CSVEMSGNEQFF. The CDR3 DNA follows: TGCAGCGTTGAAATGAGTGGTAATGAGCAGTTCTTC. This chain joins TRBV29-1 and TRBJ2-1; D is undetermined. The CDR3 is made up of 12 amino acids. Germline V CDR1 and CDR2: SQVTM, ANQGSEA. The V end lost 2 bases, the J end lost 7 bases, and 9 bases lay between the germline ends.

V gene TRBV12-3 or TRBV12-4 combines with J gene TRBJ1-1, with a possible D match to TRBD1 (6 bases). The CDR3 totals 12 residues. Trimming cost V 4 bases and J 10 bases, with 13 bases left between them. CDR3 nucleotide sequence: TGTGCCAGCAGTTCCCGCACAGGGACAGCTTTCTTT. This codes for CASSSRTGTAFF.

This clonotype turned up a few times. The V and J genes are TRBV12-3 or TRBV12-4 and TRBJ2-7, with 7 bases fitting TRBD1. The ends lost 6 bases at V and 4 bases at J; junction bases unmatched: 6. The CDR3 extends over 13 amino acids. The CDR3 sequence is CASSWGQQYEQYF. The DNA of the CDR3 is TGTGCCAGCAGCTGGGGACAGCAATACGAGCAGTACTTC.

This clonotype was counted ten times or more. The chain is built from TRBV29-1 and TRBJ2-3; D remains unclear. The germline V and J ends were trimmed by 7 bases and 4 bases, with 6 bases remaining between them. Germline lookup yields CDR1 SQVTM and CDR2 ANQGSEA. This CDR3 has 10 residues. In DNA, the CDR3 is TGCAGCGGTGGAGCAGATACGCAGTATTTT. Protein product: CSGGADTQYF.

This clonotype was found once. The rearrangement joins TRBV5-1 to TRBJ2-1, with D tentatively TRBD2 (6 bases). CDR1 is SGHRS, CDR2 YFSETQ, per germline. There are 12 residues in the CDR3. Trimming took off 3 bases at V and 8 bases at J, with 9 bases between the two ends. As DNA, the CDR3 is TGCGCCAGCAGCTGGCGGGGTGATGAGCAGTTCTTC. This translates into CASSWRGDEQFF.

The J gene is TRBJ2-1, the V gene TRBV15, with D perhaps matching TRBD1 or TRBD2 (5 bases each). The germline CDR1 and CDR2 sequences are LNHNV and YYDKDF (reference sequence). The ends were cut back, 2 bases at V and 9 bases at J, with 17 bases in the middle. The CDR3 runs 15 residues. The CDR3 spells CATSRLRDGWAEQFF. The CDR3 DNA sequence: TGTGCCACCAGCAGACTCCGGGACGGATGGGCTGAGCAGTTCTTC.

This clonotype was observed a few times. The gene calls are TRBV12-3 or TRBV12-4 and TRBJ2-7; D assignment may be TRBD1 or TRBD2 (5 bases each). Between the trimmed V and J ends, which lost 4 bases and 2 bases, there was a span of 15 bases. CDR3 size: 15 residues. This CDR3 reads CASSSGLFGPYEQYF. The CDR3 bases are TGTGCCAGCAGTTCGGGGCTTTTTGGACCCTACGAGCAGTACTTC.

By share, this clonotype counts as medium-sized. The chain joins TRBV7-9 to TRBJ2-6; 7 nucleotides line up with TRBD1. CDR1 and CDR2 from the germline V gene are SEHNR and FQNEAQ (reference sequence). CDR3 length: 19 amino acids. V trimming: 2 bases; J trimming: 0 bases; junction bases outside the gene matches: 10. CDR3 sequence reads: CASSLLETGESSGANVLTF. CDR3 nucleotide sequence: TGTGCCAGCAGCTTACTCGAAACAGGGGAAAGCTCTGGGGCCAACGTCCTGACTTTC.

The rearrangement uses TRBV10-3 and TRBJ2-5; TRBD1 aligns across 11 bases. CDR1 is ENHRY, CDR2 SYGVKD, per germline. V shed 5 bases and J 3 bases; nucleotides not matched to a gene: 5. CDR3 length equals 15 residues. CDR3 in DNA: TGTGCCATCAGTTCCCGGGACAGGGGGGAAGAGACCCAGTACTTC. This codes for CAISSRDRGEETQYF.

The table lists this clonotype with many counts. The chain recombines TRBV10-3 with TRBJ2-2; 11 nucleotides agree with TRBD2. The CDR3 sequence is 14 residues long. With 8 bases clipped from V and 3 bases from J, the junction kept 2 bases outside the gene matches. CDR1 is ENHRY, CDR2 SYGVKD, per germline. In nucleotides, the CDR3 is TGTGCCATCGGGGGACTAGCGGACACCGGGGAGCTGTTTTTT. Translation gives CAIGGLADTGELFF.

This chain uses TRBV5-1 with TRBJ2-7; D possibly corresponds to TRBD1 (6 bases). Germline V gene data show CDR1 as SGHRS and CDR2 as YFSETQ. Trimming took off 0 bases at V and 6 bases at J, with 10 bases between the two ends. The CDR3 is 13 amino acids. As DNA, the CDR3 is TGCGCCAGCAGCTTGGCCACAGGGTCCGAGCAGTACTTC. It is translated as CASSLATGSEQYF.

The chain has TRBV29-1 and TRBJ2-3; 10 nucleotides agree with TRBD1. The CDR3 contains 14 residues. The ends lost 7 bases at V and 4 bases at J; junction bases unmatched: 8. Germline lookup yields CDR1 SQVTM and CDR2 ANQGSEA. CDR3 amino acids: CSAGRGQGADTQYF. CDR3 coding DNA: TGCAGCGCTGGCCGTGGACAGGGGGCAGATACGCAGTATTTT.

The V and J genes are TRBV4-1 and TRBJ2-3; the match to TRBD2 covers 11 bases. Trimming removed 4 bases from V and 4 bases from J; junction bases left unmatched: 10. CDR3 length: 17 amino acids. Per germline, CDR1 MGHRA and CDR2 YSYEKL. The CDR3 reads CASSLIQLAGVSDTQYF. CDR3 nucleotides: TGCGCCAGCAGCCTTATACAACTAGCGGGGGTATCAGATACGCAGTATTTT.

The chain couples TRBV28 to TRBJ2-2; a possible D gene is TRBD2 (6 bases). The CDR3 contains 16 residues. Trimming removed 4 bases at V and 0 bases at J, with 12 bases between. Germline V lookup: CDR1 MDHEN, CDR2 SYDVKM. CDR3 sequence: CASSSPGDANTGELFF. In nucleotides, the CDR3 is TGTGCCAGCAGTTCGCCGGGGGACGCGAACACCGGGGAGCTGTTTTTT.

This clonotype was seen a handful of times. The CDR3 protein is CASSSGRGYEQYF. As DNA, the CDR3 is TGTGCCAGCAGTAGCGGGAGGGGGTACGAGCAGTACTTC. The genes are TRBV6-1 and TRBJ2-7; 10 positions match TRBD2. Trimming took 5 bases from V and 4 from J; bases not matched to a gene: 2. The V gene's germline CDR1 is MNHNS and CDR2 SASEGT. This CDR3 has 13 amino acids.

The chain is built from TRBV28 and TRBJ2-7; no firm D call. The V and J ends lost 1 base and 0 bases respectively, with 7 bases between them. Per germline, CDR1 MDHEN and CDR2 SYDVKM. This CDR3 has 14 amino acids. Written as DNA, the CDR3 is TGTGCCAGCAGTTTATTAGACTTCTCCTACGAGCAGTACTTC. It encodes CASSLLDFSYEQYF.

This clonotype has a handful of counts. The chain joins TRBV5-1 to TRBJ2-3; 9 bases fit TRBD1. This CDR3 comprises 17 residues. CDR1 is SGHRS, CDR2 YFSETQ, per germline. V shed 4 bases, J shed 2 bases, and the junction held 11 bases outside the gene matches. The CDR3 here is CASSPPSGTGTTDTQYF. CDR3 nucleotide sequence: TGCGCCAGCAGCCCCCCCTCCGGGACAGGGACCACAGATACGCAGTATTTT. The full variable domain, completed using reference TRBV5-1 and TRBJ2-3, is KAGVTQTPRYLIKTRGQQVTLSCSPISGHRSVSWYQQTPGQGLQFLFEYFSETQRNKGNFPGRFSGRQFSNSRSEMNVSTLELGDSALYLCASSPPSGTGTTDTQYFGPGTRLTVL.

The genes are TRBV11-2 and TRBJ2-1; no definite D call. CDR3 size: 14 residues. Deletions cut 8 bases from V and 5 bases from J, with 16 bases between. Germline lookup yields CDR1 SGHAT and CDR2 FQNNGV. DNA of the CDR3: TGTGCCAGCTATAGATTTTGGGCCCACAATGAGCAGTTCTTC. Its protein product is CASYRFWAHNEQFF.

This clonotype came up a few times. The chain has TRBV29-1 and TRBJ2-1; TRBD2 matches at 11 bases. The J segment lost 11 bases and the V segment lost 4 bases, leaving 7 bases of the junction unmatched. Germline-derived CDR1 and CDR2 are SQVTM and ANQGSEA. The CDR3 totals 13 residues. Written as DNA, the CDR3 is TGCAGCGTTGGCCAGGGACTAGCGGTTAAGCAGTTCTTC. It translates to CSVGQGLAVKQFF.

This clonotype came up a few times. This sequence joins TRBV24-1 and TRBJ2-2, with 9 bases that match TRBD2. The CDR3 consists of 15 residues. With V trimmed by 4 bases and J by 7 bases, 6 bases remained unmatched. CDR1 and CDR2 from the germline V gene are KGHDR and SFDVKD. The CDR3 coding sequence is TGTGCCACCAGTGACCCCGGGACTAGCCACGGGGAGCTGTTTTTT. Its translation: CATSDPGTSHGELFF.

This chain connects TRBV4-2 to TRBJ2-4; TRBD1 or TRBD2 may be the D gene (5 bases each). This CDR3 spans 16 amino acids. V was shortened by 8 bases and J by 0 bases, with 17 bases between the two germline ends. Germline V gene data show CDR1 as LGHNA and CDR2 as YNFKEQ. The CDR3 loop is CASGPRDLRAKNIQYF. The CDR3 DNA reads as TGTGCCAGCGGCCCCCGGGACCTCCGAGCCAAAAACATTCAGTACTTC.